This TCR beta chain was identified during a study of T cells in Graves' hyperthyroidism and ophthalmopathy. From RNA transcripts, TCR beta CDR3 regions were amplified. First-round RT-PCR with HTBI primers amplified the TCR CDR3 region. TCRdb processed the multiplex PCR reads anew with MiXCR; each CDR3 protein has one entry. The sample yields roughly 500,000 distinct CDR3 sequences, around 43% seen once. This CDR3 has 15 residues. Trimming cost V 5 bases and J 2 bases, with 15 bases left between them. Per germline, CDR1 SEHNR and CDR2 FQNEAQ (reference sequence). The rearrangement uses TRBV7-9 and TRBJ1-2, with D tentatively TRBD1 (5 bases). The source material was peripheral blood or thyroid tissue (not recorded which). The clonotype originates from an adult woman with Graves' disease, either hyperthyroidism or ophthalmopathy (not recorded which). This chain's CDR3 is CASSEQGGENYGYTF. The CDR3 bases are TGTGCCAGCAGCGAGCAGGGAGGGGAGAACTATGGCTACACCTTC.